The 11 T cell receptor beta chains given below trace back to one sample, sequenced in a study of blood T cell repertoires in COVID-19. Using immunoSEQ multiplex PCR, the repertoire was profiled, and TCRdb retains in-frame clones only, with some absent. Here the sample spans about 400,000 clones, 70% to 90% being singletons. Sequencing used PBMCs or T cells enriched from blood (not recorded which). The receptors here all came from a woman aged 35 to 49 with acute COVID-19.

The rearrangement joins TRBV30 to TRBJ2-3, with 8 bases fitting TRBD2. V lost 4 bases to trimming and J lost 7 bases; unmatched junction nucleotides: 7. Germline-derived CDR1 and CDR2 are GTSNPN and SVGIG (reference sequence). CDR3 length: 13 amino acids. In DNA, the CDR3 is TGTGCCTGGACGCGGGGGGAAGCCCATACGCAGTATTTT. Amino acids: CAWTRGEAHTQYF.

The chain employs TRBV5-1 and TRBJ2-7, with 10 bases fitting TRBD1. The CDR3 loop spans 13 amino acids. Trimming removed 0 bases from V and 7 bases from J; junction bases left unmatched: 1. From germline, CDR1 is SGHRS and CDR2 YFSETQ. The CDR3 spells CASSLGTGGEQYF. As DNA, the CDR3 is TGCGCCAGCAGCTTGGGGACAGGGGGTGAGCAGTACTTC.

The chain combines TRBV5-4 with TRBJ2-7; a weak D match, TRBD2 (6 bases). The V gene's germline CDR1 is SGHNT and CDR2 YYREEE (reference sequence). This CDR3 is built from 14 residues. The ends were cut back, 2 bases at V and 2 bases at J, with 11 bases in the middle. The CDR3, as DNA: TGTGCCAGCAGCTTCGGGCGGGGTCCCTACGAGCAGTACTTC. Translated: CASSFGRGPYEQYF.

The genes are TRBV20-1 and TRBJ1-3; no reliable D call. The CDR3 spans 14 residues. V shed 3 bases and J shed 1 base, with 10 bases lying between them. The germline CDR1 and CDR2 sequences are DFQATT and SNEGSKA (reference sequence). The CDR3 loop is CSASNRGSGNTIYF. The CDR3 DNA is TGCAGTGCTAGTAATCGGGGTTCTGGAAACACCATATATTTT.

V usage is TRBV24-1 and J usage is TRBJ1-1; no clear D. Deletions cut 3 bases from V and 4 bases from J, with 8 bases between. CDR1 is KGHDR, CDR2 SFDVKD, per germline. CDR3 length: 13 amino acids. The CDR3 bases are TGTGCCACCAGTGATGGACGGGGCACTGAAGCTTTCTTT. Amino acid sequence: CATSDGRGTEAFF.

This clone was recorded a few times. The rearrangement uses TRBV2 and TRBJ1-4; perhaps TRBD1 as D (5 bases). This CDR3 contains 15 residues. Trimming shortened V by 8 bases and J by 3 bases, and 16 bases separated the two germline ends. Per germline, CDR1 SNHLY and CDR2 FYNNEI. CDR3 sequence: CASRLVGGPNEKLFF. CDR3 coding DNA: TGTGCCAGCCGTCTAGTGGGGGGTCCTAATGAAAAACTGTTTTTT.

The J gene is TRBJ1-1, the V gene TRBV27; no clear D gene. In germline, CDR1 is MNHEY, CDR2 SMNVEV (reference sequence). Trimming stripped 1 base from V and 6 bases from J, with 15 bases between. This CDR3 is 15 amino acids long. CDR3 amino acids: CASSLFPEEQAEAFF. In DNA form, the CDR3 reads TGTGCCAGCAGTTTATTTCCGGAGGAGCAAGCTGAAGCTTTCTTT.

The J gene is TRBJ1-1, the V gene TRBV5-4, with D hard to call. Germline V gene sequence: CDR1 SGHNT, CDR2 YYREEE (reference sequence). The V end lost 4 bases, the J end lost 8 bases, and 18 bases lay between the germline ends. The CDR3 runs to 14 residues. The CDR3 DNA is TGTGCCAGCAGCGCCCGGGCCGGGGTGTACGAAGCTTTCTTT. Residues: CASSARAGVYEAFF.

The chain employs TRBV6-2 or TRBV6-3 and TRBJ2-5; the D gene is possibly TRBD1 (6 bases). This CDR3 contains 14 residues. The V gene's germline CDR1 is MNHEY and CDR2 SVGEGT. Trimming left V 5 bases short and J 1 base short, with 11 bases between. CDR3: CASSPGAAQETQYF. CDR3 DNA sequence: TGTGCCAGCAGTCCAGGGGCAGCCCAAGAGACCCAGTACTTC.

V gene TRBV15 combines with J gene TRBJ1-2; 8 bases align to TRBD1. V trimming: 5 bases; J trimming: 5 bases; junction bases outside the gene matches: 4. Germline V gene sequence: CDR1 LNHNV, CDR2 YYDKDF (reference sequence). This CDR3 has 13 amino acids. The CDR3 region has the DNA TGTGCCACCAGCTACCAGGGGGCGTATGGCTACACCTTC. Protein: CATSYQGAYGYTF.

V and J are TRBV7-2 and TRBJ1-5; TRBD1 matches 8 bases. V lost 6 bases to trimming and J lost 4 bases; unmatched junction nucleotides: 11. CDR3 length: 16 amino acids. CDR1 is SGHTA, CDR2 FQGNSA, per germline. The chain's CDR3 is CASSTQDRERNQPQHF. The CDR3 coding sequence is TGTGCCAGCAGTACCCAGGACAGGGAAAGGAATCAGCCCCAGCATTTT.